Sequencing of this TCR beta chain was carried out in a study of response to subunit inactivated influenza vaccine. To note about this clonotype: Its target is unknown.

One entry per CDR3 protein results from TCRdb running MiXCR on the RT-PCR reads. The sample includes hundreds of thousands of distinct CDR3 sequences, approximately 15% of them seen just once. Study-level findings and limits: Authors suggested that a seasonal influenza vaccination recruits few new T cells each time.

The CDR3 is made up of 17 amino acids. Germline-derived CDR1 and CDR2 are KGHSH and LQKENI. V was clipped by 3 bases and J by 7 bases; unmatched bases: 11. The material was CD4+ T cells sorted from PBMCs, obtained less than 25 months after vaccination. The receptor was isolated from a man between 50 and 69 years old who received an inactivated influenza vaccine. V gene TRBV18 combines with J gene TRBJ1-4, with 10 bases lining up with TRBD1. This CDR3 reads CASSPTNTGTGAEKLFF. CDR3 in DNA: TGTGCCAGCTCACCGACAAACACCGGGACAGGGGCTGAAAAACTGTTTTTT.